This T cell receptor beta chain was sequenced in a study of blood T cell repertoires in COVID-19. The CDR3 covers 16 residues. Looked up from germline, CDR1 is SGHDT and CDR2 is YYEEEE. The junction had 4 bases not matched to a gene; V was cut back by 3 bases and J by 3 bases. In the original processing: Researchers report that nucleated cell counts were estimated from reference gene primer amplification. Sequencing used immunoSEQ multiplex PCR; TCRdb keeps in-frame clones, though not all of them. V and J calls and clone size come straight from that table; D and trimming were deduced from the DNA. The sample holds 250,000 or so clones; roughly 80% are singletons and the top ten take around 6.4%.

This receptor was taken from a woman aged 55-70 years with active or convalescent COVID-19. The chain employs TRBV5-6 and TRBJ2-1; 12 bases match TRBD2. Sequenced material: peripheral blood. CDR3 region: CASSWPTSGGYNEQFF. In DNA form, the CDR3 reads TGTGCCAGCAGCTGGCCGACTAGCGGGGGCTACAATGAGCAGTTCTTC.